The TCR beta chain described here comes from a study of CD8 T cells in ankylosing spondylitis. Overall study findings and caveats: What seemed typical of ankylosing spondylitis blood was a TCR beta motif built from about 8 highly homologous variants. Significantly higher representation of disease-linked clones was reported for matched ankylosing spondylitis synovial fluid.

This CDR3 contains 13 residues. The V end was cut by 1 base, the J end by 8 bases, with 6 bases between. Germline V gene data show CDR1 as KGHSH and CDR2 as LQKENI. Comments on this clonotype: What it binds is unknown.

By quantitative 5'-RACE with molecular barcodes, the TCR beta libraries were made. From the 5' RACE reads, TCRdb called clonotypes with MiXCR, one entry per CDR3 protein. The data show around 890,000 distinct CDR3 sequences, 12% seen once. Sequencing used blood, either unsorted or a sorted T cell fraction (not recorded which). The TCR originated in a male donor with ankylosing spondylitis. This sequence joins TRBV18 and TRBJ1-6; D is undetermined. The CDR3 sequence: CASSPQVDSPLHF. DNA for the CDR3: TGTGCCAGCTCACCACAGGTGGATTCACCCCTCCACTTT.